The sequence of this TCR beta chain was determined in a study of shared clonotypes between healthy human individuals. Clones were read by immunoSEQ multiplex PCR, and TCRdb kept only the in-frame ones, dropping some. The sample consists of almost 750,000 clones, 55% to 80% of them appearing once. Germline CDR1 is SGHRS and CDR2 is YFSETQ. There are 15 residues in the CDR3. V dropped 2 bases and J dropped 4 bases, with 14 bases sitting between them. The TCR comes from a woman under 40 in good health. The specimen was memory CD4+ T cells sorted from blood. Specified subset: CD45RA-negative fraction. J is TRBJ2-3 and V is TRBV5-1; D not certain. The CDR3 DNA sequence: TGCGCCAGCAGCTTCCCCCGAAGTCTCGCAGATACGCAGTATTTT. Protein sequence: CASSFPRSLADTQYF.